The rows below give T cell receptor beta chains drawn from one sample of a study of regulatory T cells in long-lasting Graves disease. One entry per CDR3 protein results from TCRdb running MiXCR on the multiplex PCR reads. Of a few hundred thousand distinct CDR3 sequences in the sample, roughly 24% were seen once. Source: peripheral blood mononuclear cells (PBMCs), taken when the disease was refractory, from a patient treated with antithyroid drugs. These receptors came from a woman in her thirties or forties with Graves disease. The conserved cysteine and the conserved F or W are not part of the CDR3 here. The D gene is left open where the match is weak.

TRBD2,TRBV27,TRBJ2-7,ASSFRLPGGFYEQY
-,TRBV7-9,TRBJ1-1,ASSFGGRNTEAF
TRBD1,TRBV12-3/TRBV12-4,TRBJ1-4,ASSLGTGGFEKLF
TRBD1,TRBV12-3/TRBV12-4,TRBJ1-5,ASKTGGFGNQPQH
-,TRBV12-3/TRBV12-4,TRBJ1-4,ASSSRATGGKKLF
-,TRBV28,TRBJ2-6,ASSSPGANVLT
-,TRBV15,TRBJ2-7,ATSRVFGEQY
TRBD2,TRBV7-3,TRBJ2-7,ASSLPAGGPYEQY
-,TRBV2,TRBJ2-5,ASSEQLQETQY
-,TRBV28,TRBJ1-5,ASSFKRAHSNQPQH
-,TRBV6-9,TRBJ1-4,ASSFRRTGGMF
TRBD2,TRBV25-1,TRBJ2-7,ASSDFVPGTRYEQY
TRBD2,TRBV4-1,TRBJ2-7,ASSQISGSYEQY
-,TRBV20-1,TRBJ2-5,SAPLLGGPIAAD
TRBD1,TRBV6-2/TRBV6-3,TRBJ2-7,ASKNRQGNYEQY
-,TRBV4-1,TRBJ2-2,ASSQLGSGGELF
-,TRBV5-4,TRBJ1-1,ASSQQGRREAF
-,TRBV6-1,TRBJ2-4,ASSASGQKIQY
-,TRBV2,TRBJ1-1,ASSELGASREAF
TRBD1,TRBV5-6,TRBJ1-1,ASSGGTGGARF
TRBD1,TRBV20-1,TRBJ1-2,SAIPTGIGGYT
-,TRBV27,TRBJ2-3,ASSFTPAAFRH
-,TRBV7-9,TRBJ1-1,ASSRNTEAF
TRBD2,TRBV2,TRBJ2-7,ASSDRSPGRVEQY
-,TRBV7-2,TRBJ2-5,ASSHRQPQETQY
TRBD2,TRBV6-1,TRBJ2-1,ASSPRLAEVEQL
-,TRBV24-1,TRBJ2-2,ATESQYTGELF
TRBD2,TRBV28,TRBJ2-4,ASSLDASGVAKNIQY
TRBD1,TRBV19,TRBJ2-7,ASSSRQGRPEQY
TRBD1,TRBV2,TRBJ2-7,ASSEPGQFYEQY
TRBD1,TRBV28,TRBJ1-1,ASKYYRDRRYYTEAF
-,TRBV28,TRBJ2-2,AMTGNRGTGELF
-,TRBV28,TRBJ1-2,ASGGGNYGYT